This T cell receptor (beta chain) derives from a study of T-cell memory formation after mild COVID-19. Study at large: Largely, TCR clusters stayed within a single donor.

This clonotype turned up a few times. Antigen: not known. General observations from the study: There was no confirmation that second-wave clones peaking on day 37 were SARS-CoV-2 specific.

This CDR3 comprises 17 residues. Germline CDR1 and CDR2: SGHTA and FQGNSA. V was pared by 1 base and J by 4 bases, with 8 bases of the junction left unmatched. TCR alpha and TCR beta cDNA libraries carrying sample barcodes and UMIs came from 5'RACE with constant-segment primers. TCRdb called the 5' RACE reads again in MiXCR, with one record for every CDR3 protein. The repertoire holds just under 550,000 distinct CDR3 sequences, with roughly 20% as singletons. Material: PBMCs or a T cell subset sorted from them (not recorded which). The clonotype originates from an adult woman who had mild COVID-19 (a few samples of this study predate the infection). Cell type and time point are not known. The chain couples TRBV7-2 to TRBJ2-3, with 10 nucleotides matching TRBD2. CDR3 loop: CASSLVSSGGMADTQYF. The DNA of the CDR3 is TGTGCCAGCAGCTTAGTATCTAGCGGGGGTATGGCAGATACGCAGTATTTT.